A selection of T cell receptor beta chains follows, all from one sample in a study of early T cells in non-severe SARS-CoV-2 infection. TCRdb independently ran MiXCR on the 5' RACE reads; one entry per CDR3 protein. The sample consists of some 64,000 distinct CDR3 sequences, more than 10% of them appearing once. Sequenced sample: whole blood. All receptors come from an adult who was a healthcare worker with PCR-confirmed SARS-CoV-2 infection or an uninfected control (not recorded which). The CDR3 runs from the conserved cysteine through the conserved F or W. Clone size is stated in some rows and not others, as once, few, many or a class when expanded.

size,V,J,CDR3
many,TRBV7-2,TRBJ2-3,CASSFYRRTSTDTQYF
few,TRBV11-2,TRBJ1-1,CASRLQGANDEAFF
few,TRBV7-2,TRBJ1-6,CASSAPPGQLNSPLHF
many,TRBV18,TRBJ2-5,CASSLLPNEGTKKETQYF
few,TRBV11-3,TRBJ2-2,CASSPGTRNTNTGELFF
many,TRBV5-1,TRBJ1-6,CASALTLSNSPLHF
many,TRBV7-2,TRBJ2-1,CASSLGGGLYNEQFF
few,TRBV20-1,TRBJ1-4,CSASNGGGFEKLFF
many,TRBV20-1,TRBJ1-1,CSALRVIDTEAFF
many,TRBV7-6,TRBJ2-5,CASSRPTGPQETQYF
many,TRBV10-2,TRBJ2-3,CASSESRLAGGPDTQYF
few,TRBV12-3/TRBV12-4,TRBJ1-1,CASSLSSLGREAFF
NA,TRBV15,TRBJ2-5,CATSRKGSTQETQYF
few,TRBV5-1,TRBJ1-1,CASSLLENTEAFF
many,TRBV4-2,TRBJ1-2,CASSQVGSPTPNYGYTF
many,TRBV6-5,TRBJ2-6,CASGGGSSGANVLTF
few,TRBV19,TRBJ2-7,CASSMVGQTYEQYF
many,TRBV12-3/TRBV12-4,TRBJ1-5,CASSFHPGRDSNQPQHF
many,TRBV20-1,TRBJ1-5,CSAFTQDSNQPQHF
NA,TRBV5-1,TRBJ2-2,CASSLPTDNTGELFF
few,TRBV11-2,TRBJ2-5,CASSLGAERETQYF
many,TRBV3-1,TRBJ1-1,CASSQGRENTEAFF
NA,TRBV6-6,TRBJ1-2,CASRETPSNYGYTF
many,TRBV11-2,TRBJ2-3,CASSLEGNLLAGGPLPSTDTQYF
many,TRBV21-1,TRBJ1-1,CASTSPGRRDYTEAFF
many,TRBV7-2,TRBJ2-1,CASSLRGGYNEQFF
few,TRBV20-1,TRBJ1-1,CSARVAGGRNTEAFF
many,TRBV20-1,TRBJ2-6,CSARRGSGANVLTF
many,TRBV7-6,TRBJ2-7,CASSLGSSGGTYEQYF
few,TRBV6-2/TRBV6-3,TRBJ2-2,CASNHSPQGELTGELFF